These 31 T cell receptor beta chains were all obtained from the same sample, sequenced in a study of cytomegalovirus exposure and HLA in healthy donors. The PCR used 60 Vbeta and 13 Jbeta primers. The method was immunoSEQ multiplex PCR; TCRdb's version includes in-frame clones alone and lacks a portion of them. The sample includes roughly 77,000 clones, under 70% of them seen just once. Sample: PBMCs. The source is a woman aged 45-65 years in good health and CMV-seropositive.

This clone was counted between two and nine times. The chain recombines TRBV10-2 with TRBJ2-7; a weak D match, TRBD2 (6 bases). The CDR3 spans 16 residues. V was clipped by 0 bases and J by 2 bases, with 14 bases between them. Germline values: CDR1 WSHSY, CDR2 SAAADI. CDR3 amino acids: CASSESADWEAYEQYF. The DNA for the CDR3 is TGCGCCAGCAGTGAGTCGGCGGACTGGGAGGCCTACGAGCAGTACTTC.

CDR3 DNA: TGCGCCAGCAGCTTGGTGGCAGGGAATTGGTCACCCCTCCACTTT. Protein product: CASSLVAGNWSPLHF. The V call is TRBV5-1, the J call TRBJ1-6, with a weak D call TRBD1 (5 bases). Deletions cut 0 bases from V and 10 bases from J, with 14 bases between. CDR3 length: 15 amino acids. Germline V gene lookup returns CDR1 SGHRS and CDR2 YFSETQ.

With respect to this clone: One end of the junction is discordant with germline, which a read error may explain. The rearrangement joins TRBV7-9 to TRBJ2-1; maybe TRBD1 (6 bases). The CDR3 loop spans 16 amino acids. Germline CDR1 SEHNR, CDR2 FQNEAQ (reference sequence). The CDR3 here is CSSSRPVGGPHNEQFF. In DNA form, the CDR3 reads TGTTCCAGCAGCCGACCGGTAGGGGGTCCACACAATGAGCAGTTCTTC.

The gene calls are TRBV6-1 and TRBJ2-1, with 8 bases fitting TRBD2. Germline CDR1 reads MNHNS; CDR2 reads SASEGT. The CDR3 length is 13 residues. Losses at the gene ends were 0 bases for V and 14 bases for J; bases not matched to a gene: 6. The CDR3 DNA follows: TGTGCCAGCAGTGAAGCTATTAGCGGGGATAAGTTCTTC. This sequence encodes CASSEAISGDKFF.

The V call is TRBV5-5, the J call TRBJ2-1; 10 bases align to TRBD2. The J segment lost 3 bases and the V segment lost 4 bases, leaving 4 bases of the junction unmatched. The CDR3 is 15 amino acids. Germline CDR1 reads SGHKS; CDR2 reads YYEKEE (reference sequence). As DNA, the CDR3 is TGTGCCAGCAGCCAACGGACTAGCGGCTACAATGAGCAGTTCTTC. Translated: CASSQRTSGYNEQFF.

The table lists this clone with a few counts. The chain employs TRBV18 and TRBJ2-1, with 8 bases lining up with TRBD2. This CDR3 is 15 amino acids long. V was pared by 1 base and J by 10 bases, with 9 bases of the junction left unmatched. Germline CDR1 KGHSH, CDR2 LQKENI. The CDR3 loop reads CASSPLPSGGREQFF. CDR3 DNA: TGTGCCAGCTCACCACTCCCCAGCGGGGGTAGAGAGCAGTTCTTC.

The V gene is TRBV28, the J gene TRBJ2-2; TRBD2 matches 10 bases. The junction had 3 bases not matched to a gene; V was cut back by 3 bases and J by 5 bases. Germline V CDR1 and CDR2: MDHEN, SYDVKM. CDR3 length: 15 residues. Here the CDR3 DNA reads TGTGCCAGCAGTTTGGCTAGCGGGGGTACCGGGGAGCTGTTTTTT. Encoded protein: CASSLASGGTGELFF.

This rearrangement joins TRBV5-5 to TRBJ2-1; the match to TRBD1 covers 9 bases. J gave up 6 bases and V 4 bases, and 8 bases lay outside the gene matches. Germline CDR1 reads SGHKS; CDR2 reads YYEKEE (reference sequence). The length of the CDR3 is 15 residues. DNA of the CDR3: TGTGCCAGCAGCAAGAGGACAGGGGATTCCAATGAGCAGTTCTTC. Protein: CASSKRTGDSNEQFF.

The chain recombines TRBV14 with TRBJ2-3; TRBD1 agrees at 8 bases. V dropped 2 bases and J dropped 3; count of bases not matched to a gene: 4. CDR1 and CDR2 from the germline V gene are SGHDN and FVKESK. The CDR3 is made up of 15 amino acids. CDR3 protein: CASSQRTGYTDTQYF. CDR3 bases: TGTGCCAGCAGCCAACGGACAGGGTATACAGATACGCAGTATTTT. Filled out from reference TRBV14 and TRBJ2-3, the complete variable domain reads EAGVTQFPSHSVIEKGQTVTLRCDPISGHDNLYWYRRVMGKEIKFLLHFVKESKQDESGMPNNRFLAERTGGTYSTLKVQPAELEDSGVYFCASSQRTGYTDTQYFGPGTRLTVL.

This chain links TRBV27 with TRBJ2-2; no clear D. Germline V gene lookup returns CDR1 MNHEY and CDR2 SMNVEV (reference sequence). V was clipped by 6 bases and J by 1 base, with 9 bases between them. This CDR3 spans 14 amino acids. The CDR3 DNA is TGTGCCAGCAGCTCAGAGGTGAACACCGGGGAGCTGTTTTTT. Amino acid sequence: CASSSEVNTGELFF.

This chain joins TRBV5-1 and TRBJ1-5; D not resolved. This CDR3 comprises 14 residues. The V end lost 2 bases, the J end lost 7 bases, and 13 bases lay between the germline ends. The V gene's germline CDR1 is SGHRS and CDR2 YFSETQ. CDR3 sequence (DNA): TGCGCCAGCAGCTTTAGCGGGCGCGGGCAGCCCCAGCATTTT. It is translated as CASSFSGRGQPQHF.

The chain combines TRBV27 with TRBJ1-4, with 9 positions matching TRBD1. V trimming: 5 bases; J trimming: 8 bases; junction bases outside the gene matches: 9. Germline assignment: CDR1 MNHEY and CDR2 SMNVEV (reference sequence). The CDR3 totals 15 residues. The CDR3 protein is CASSPRDRVGEKLFF. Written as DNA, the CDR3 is TGTGCCAGCAGTCCTCGGGACAGGGTAGGGGAAAAACTGTTTTTT.

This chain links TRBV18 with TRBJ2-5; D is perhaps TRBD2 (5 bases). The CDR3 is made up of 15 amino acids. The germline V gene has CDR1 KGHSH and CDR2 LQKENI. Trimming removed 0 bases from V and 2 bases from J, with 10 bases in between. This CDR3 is CASSPPNRLQETQYF. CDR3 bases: TGTGCCAGCTCACCACCGAACAGACTACAAGAGACCCAGTACTTC. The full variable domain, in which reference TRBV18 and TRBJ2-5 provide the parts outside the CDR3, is NAGVMQNPRHLVRRRGQEARLRCSPMKGHSHVYWYRQLPEEGLKFMVYLQKENIIDESGMPKERFSAEFPKEGPSILRIQQVVRGDSAAYFCASSPPNRLQETQYFGPGTRLLVL.

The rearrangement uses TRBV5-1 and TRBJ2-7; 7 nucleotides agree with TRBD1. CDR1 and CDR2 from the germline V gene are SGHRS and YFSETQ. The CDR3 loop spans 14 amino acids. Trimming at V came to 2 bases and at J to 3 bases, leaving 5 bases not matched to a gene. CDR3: CASSLAGGSYEQYV. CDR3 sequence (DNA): TGCGCCAGCAGCTTAGCAGGGGGAAGCTACGAGCAGTACGTC.

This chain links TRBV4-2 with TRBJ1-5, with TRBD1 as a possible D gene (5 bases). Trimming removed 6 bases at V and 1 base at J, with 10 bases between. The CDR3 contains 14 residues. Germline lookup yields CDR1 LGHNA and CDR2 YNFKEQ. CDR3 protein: CASSVKGSNQPQHF. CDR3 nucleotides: TGTGCCAGCAGTGTAAAGGGGAGCAATCAGCCCCAGCATTTT.

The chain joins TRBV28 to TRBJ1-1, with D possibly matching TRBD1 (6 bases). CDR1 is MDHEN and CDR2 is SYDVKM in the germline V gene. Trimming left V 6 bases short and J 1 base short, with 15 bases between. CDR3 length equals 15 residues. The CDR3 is CASRWTGGRNTEAFF. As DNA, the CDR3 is TGTGCCAGCAGGTGGACCGGGGGGCGGAACACTGAAGCTTTCTTT.

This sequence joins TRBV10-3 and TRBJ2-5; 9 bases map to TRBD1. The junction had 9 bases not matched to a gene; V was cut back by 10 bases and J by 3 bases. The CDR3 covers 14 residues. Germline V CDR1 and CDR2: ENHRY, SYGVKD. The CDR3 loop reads CASSSRDREETQYF. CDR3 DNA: TGTGCCAGCTCCTCCCGGGACAGGGAAGAGACCCAGTACTTC.

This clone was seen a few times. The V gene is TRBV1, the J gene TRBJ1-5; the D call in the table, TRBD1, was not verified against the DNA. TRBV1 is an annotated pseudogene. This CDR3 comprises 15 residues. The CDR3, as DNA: TGCACCAGCAGCCAGCAGGGGAATAGCAATCAGCCCCAGCATTTT. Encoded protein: CTSSQQGNSNQPQHF.

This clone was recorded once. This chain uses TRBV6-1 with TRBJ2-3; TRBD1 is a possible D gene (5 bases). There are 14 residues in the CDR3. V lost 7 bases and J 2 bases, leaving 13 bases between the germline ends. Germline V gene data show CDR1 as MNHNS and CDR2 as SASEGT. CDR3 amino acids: CASTVDRDTDTQYF. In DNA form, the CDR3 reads TGTGCCAGCACCGTCGACAGAGACACAGATACGCAGTATTTT.

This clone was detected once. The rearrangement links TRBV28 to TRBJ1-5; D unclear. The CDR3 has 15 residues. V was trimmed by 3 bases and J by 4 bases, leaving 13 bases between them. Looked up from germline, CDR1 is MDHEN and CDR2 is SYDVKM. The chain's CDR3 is CASSFSDRGNQPQHF. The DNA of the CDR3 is TGTGCCAGCAGTTTTTCAGATCGAGGTAATCAGCCCCAGCATTTT.

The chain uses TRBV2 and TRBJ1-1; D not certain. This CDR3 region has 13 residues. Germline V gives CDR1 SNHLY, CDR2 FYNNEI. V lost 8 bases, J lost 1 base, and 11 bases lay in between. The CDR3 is CASRVPGNTEAFF. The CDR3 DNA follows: TGTGCCAGCCGTGTCCCGGGGAACACTGAAGCTTTCTTT.

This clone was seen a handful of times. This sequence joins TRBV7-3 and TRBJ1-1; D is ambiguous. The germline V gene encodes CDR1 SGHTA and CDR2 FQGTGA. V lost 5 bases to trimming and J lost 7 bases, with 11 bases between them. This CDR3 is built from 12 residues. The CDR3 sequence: CASSPDLVEAFF. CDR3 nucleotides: TGTGCCAGCAGCCCCGACTTGGTTGAAGCTTTCTTT.

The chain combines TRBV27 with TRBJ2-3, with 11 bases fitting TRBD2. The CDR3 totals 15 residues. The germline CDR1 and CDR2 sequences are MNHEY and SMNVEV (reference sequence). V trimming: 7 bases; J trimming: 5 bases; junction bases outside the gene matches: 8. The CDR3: CASNKVAGGQDTQYF. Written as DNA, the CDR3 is TGTGCCAGCAATAAAGTAGCGGGGGGGCAAGATACGCAGTATTTT.

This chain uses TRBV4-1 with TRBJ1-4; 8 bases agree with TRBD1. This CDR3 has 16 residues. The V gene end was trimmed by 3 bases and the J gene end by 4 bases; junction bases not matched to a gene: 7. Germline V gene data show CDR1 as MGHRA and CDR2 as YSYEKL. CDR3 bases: TGCGCCAGCAGCCAGGACTCGACAGGGGTTAATGAAAAACTGTTTTTT. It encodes CASSQDSTGVNEKLFF.

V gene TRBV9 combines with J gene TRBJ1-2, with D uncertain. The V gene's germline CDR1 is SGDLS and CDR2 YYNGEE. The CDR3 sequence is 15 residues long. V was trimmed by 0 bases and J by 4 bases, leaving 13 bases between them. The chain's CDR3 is CASSVGGLVGYGYTF. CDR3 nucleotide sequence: TGTGCCAGCAGCGTAGGCGGACTGGTCGGCTATGGCTACACCTTC.

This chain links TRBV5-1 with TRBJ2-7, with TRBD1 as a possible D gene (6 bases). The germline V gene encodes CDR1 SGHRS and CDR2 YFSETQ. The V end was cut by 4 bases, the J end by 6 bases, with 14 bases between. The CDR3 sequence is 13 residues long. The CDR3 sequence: CASSNNQGSEQYF. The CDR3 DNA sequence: TGCGCCAGCAGCAACAACCAGGGGAGCGAGCAGTACTTC. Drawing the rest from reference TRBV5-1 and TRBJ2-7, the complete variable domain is KAGVTQTPRYLIKTRGQQVTLSCSPISGHRSVSWYQQTPGQGLQFLFEYFSETQRNKGNFPGRFSGRQFSNSRSEMNVSTLELGDSALYLCASSNNQGSEQYFGPGTRLTVT.

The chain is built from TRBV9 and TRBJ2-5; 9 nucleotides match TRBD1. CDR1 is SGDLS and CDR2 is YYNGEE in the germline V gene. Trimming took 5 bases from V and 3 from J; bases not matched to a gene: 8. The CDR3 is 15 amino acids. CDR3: CASSVTGGWEETQYF. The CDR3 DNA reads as TGTGCCAGCAGTGTGACAGGGGGTTGGGAAGAGACCCAGTACTTC.

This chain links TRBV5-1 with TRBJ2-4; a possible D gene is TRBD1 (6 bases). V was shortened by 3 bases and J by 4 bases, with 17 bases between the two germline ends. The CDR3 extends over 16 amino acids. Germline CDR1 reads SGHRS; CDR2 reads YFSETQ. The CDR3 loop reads CASSSRLTGEKNIQYF. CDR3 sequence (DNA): TGCGCCAGCAGCTCCCGACTGACAGGCGAGAAAAACATTCAGTACTTC.

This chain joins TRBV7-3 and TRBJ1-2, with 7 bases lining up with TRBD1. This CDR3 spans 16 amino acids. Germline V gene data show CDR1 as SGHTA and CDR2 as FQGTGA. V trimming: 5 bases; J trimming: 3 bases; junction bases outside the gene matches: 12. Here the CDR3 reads CASSPGTAPRYYGYTF. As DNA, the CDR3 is TGTGCCAGCAGCCCCGGGACAGCGCCGAGGTACTATGGCTACACCTTC.

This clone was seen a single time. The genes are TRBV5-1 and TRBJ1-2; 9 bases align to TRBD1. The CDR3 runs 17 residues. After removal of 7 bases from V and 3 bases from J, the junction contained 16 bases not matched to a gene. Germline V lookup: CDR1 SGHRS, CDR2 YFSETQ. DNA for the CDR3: TGCGCCAGCTCAGGCAAGGGACAGGGATTTTCGGACTATGGCTACACCTTC. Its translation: CASSGKGQGFSDYGYTF.

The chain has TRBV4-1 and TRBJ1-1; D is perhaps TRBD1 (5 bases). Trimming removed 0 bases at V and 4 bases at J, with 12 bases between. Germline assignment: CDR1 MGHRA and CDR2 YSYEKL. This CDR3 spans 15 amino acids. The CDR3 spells CASSQEGGRVTEAFF. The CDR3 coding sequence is TGCGCCAGCAGCCAAGAGGGGGGTCGCGTCACTGAAGCTTTCTTT.